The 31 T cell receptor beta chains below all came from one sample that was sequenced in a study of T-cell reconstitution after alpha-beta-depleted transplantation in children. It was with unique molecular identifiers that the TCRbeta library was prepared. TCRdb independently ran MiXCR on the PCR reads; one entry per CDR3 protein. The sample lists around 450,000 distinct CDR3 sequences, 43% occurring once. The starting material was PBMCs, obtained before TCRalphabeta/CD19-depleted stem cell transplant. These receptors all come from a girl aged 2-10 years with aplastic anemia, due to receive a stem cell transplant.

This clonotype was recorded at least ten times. CDR3 nucleotide sequence: TGTGCCAGCAGCCCAGGGGGGGGAGGGCCGTATAGGGAGCAGTTCTTC. Translating gives CASSPGGGGPYREQFF. The rearrangement uses TRBV11-1 and TRBJ2-1, with D possibly being TRBD1 or TRBD2 (7 bases each). CDR3 length equals 16 residues. The V gene's germline CDR1 is SGHAT and CDR2 FQDESV (reference sequence). Trimming removed 5 bases at V and 10 bases at J, with 24 bases between. The entire variable domain, with the rest obtained from reference TRBV11-1 and TRBJ2-1, is as follows: EAEVAQSPRYKITEKSQAVAFWCDPISGHATLYWYRQILGQGPELLVQFQDESVVDDSQLPKDRFSAERLKGVDSTLKIQPAELGDSAMYLCASSPGGGGPYREQFFGPGTRLTVL.

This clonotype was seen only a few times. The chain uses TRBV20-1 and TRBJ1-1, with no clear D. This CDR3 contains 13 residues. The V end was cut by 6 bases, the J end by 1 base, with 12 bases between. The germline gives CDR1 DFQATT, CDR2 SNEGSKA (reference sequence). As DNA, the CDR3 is TGCAGTGCCGGTGGAACAGAGAACACTGAAGCTTTCTTT. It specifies CSAGGTENTEAFF.

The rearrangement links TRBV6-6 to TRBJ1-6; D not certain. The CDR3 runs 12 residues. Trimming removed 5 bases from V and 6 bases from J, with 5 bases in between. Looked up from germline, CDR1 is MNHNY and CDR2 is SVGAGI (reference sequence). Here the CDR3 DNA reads TGTGCCAGCAGTCATACTAATTCACCCCTCCACTTT. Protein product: CASSHTNSPLHF.

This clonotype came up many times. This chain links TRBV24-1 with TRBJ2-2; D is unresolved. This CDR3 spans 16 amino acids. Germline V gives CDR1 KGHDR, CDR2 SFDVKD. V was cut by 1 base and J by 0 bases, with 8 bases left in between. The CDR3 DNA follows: TGTGCCACCAGTGATTTAAAGTTCGCGAACACCGGGGAGCTGTTTTTT. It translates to CATSDLKFANTGELFF.

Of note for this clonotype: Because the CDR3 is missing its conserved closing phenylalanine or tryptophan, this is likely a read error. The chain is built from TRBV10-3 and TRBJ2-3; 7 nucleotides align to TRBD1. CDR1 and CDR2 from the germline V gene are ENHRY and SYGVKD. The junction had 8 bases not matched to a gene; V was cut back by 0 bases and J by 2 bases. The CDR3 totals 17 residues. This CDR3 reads CAISESPGQSYTDTQYI. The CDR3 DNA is TGTGCCATCAGTGAGTCACCGGGACAGTCCTACACAGATACGCAGTATATT.

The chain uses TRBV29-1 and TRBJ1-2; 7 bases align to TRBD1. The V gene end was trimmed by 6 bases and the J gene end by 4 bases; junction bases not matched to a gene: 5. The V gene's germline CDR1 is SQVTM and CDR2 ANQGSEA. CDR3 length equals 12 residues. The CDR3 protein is CSVAGDSYGYTF. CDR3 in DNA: TGCAGCGTCGCAGGGGACAGCTATGGCTACACCTTC.

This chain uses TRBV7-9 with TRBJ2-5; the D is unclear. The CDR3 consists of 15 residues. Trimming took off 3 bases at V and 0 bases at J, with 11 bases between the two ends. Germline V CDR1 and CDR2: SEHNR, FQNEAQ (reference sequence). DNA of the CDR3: TGTGCCAGCAGCTTTGGGTCGGTGGACCAAGAGACCCAGTACTTC. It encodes CASSFGSVDQETQYF.

The CDR3 coding sequence is TGTGCCAGCAGTTACGGACCAATCAATGAGCAGTTCTTC. Protein: CASSYGPINEQFF. The genes are TRBV6-5 and TRBJ2-1; unclear D gene. Germline V gene lookup returns CDR1 MNHEY and CDR2 SVGAGI. CDR3 size: 13 residues. The ends were cut back, 2 bases at V and 6 bases at J, with 8 bases in the middle.

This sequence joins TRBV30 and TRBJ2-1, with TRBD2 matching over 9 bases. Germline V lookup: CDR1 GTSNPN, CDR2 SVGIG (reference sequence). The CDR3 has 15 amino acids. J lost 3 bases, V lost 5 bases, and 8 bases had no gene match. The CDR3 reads CAWSRSSGGYNEQFF. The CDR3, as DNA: TGTGCCTGGTCCCGTAGTAGCGGGGGCTACAATGAGCAGTTCTTC.

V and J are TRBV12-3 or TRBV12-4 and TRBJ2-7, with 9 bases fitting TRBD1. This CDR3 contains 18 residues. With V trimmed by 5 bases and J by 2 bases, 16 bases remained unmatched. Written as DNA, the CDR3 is TGTGCCAGCAGTCCCGGGACTATCACAGGGGGCTCGACCTACGAGCAGTACTTC. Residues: CASSPGTITGGSTYEQYF.

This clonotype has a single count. CDR3 residues: CASSLTVGNNEQFF. The CDR3 region has the DNA TGTGCCAGCAGCTTGACTGTGGGGAACAATGAGCAGTTCTTC. The gene calls are TRBV5-4 and TRBJ2-1, with D unclear. V lost 1 base and J lost 5, with 10 bases in between. This CDR3 is 14 amino acids long. In germline, CDR1 is SGHNT, CDR2 YYREEE (reference sequence).

CDR3 nucleotide sequence: TGCAGTGCTGAACAGGGTGAGCGCTACAATGAGCAGTTCTTC. As protein: CSAEQGERYNEQFF. The V and J genes are TRBV20-1 and TRBJ2-1; weak D call: TRBD1 (6 bases). Germline CDR1 reads DFQATT; CDR2 reads SNEGSKA (reference sequence). The CDR3 length is 14 residues. V was shortened by 5 bases and J by 3 bases, with 14 bases between the two germline ends.

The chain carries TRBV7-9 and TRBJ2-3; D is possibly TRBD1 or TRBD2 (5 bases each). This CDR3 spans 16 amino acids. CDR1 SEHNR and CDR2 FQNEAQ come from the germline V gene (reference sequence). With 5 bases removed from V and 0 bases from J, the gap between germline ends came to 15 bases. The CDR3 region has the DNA TGTGCCAGCAGCAAAAGTGGGACCGGGAGCACAGATACGCAGTATTTT. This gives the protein CASSKSGTGSTDTQYF.

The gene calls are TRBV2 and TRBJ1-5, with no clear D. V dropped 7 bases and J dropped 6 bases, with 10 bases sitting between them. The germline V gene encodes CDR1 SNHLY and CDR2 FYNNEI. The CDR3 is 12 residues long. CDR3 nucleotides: TGTGCCAGCAATGGGGAGGGTCAGCCCCAGCATTTT. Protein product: CASNGEGQPQHF.

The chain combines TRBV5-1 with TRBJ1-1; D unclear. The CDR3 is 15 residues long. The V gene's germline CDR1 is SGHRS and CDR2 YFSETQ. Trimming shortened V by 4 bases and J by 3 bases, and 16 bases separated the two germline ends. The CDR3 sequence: CASSPMFLGDTEAFF. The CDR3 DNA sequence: TGCGCCAGCAGCCCCATGTTTTTGGGCGACACTGAAGCTTTCTTT.

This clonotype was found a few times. The CDR3 nucleotides read TGTGCCTGTCACATTACCGGGACCCAGCAGTTCTTC. Protein product: CACHITGTQQFF. The chain carries TRBV30 and TRBJ2-1; TRBD1 or TRBD2 may be the D gene (5 bases each). CDR3 length: 12 amino acids. Trimming took off 6 bases at V and 11 bases at J, with 17 bases between the two ends. The germline gives CDR1 GTSNPN, CDR2 SVGIG (reference sequence).

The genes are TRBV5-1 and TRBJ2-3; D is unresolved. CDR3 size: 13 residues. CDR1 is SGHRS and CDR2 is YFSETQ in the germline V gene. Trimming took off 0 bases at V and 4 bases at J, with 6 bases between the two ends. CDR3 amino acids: CASSLDDPDTQYF. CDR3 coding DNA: TGCGCCAGCAGCTTGGACGACCCAGATACGCAGTATTTT.

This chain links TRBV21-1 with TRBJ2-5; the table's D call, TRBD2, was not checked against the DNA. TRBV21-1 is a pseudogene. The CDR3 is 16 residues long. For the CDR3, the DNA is TGTGCCAGCAGCAAGCCCGTGACTAGCGGGGAAGAGACCCAGTACTTC. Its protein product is CASSKPVTSGEETQYF.

CDR3 sequence: CAISGQGYEQYF. The CDR3 coding sequence is TGTGCCATCAGTGGACAGGGCTACGAGCAGTACTTC. J is TRBJ2-7 and V is TRBV10-3, with 7 bases lining up with TRBD1. CDR3 length equals 12 residues. Unmatched junction bases numbered 0, after V lost 4 bases and J lost 3 bases. Germline values: CDR1 ENHRY, CDR2 SYGVKD.

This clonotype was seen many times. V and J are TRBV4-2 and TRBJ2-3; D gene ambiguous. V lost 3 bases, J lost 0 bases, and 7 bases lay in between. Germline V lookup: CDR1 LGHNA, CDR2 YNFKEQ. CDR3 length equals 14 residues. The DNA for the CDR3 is TGTGCCAGCAGCCAGGACCCTAGCACAGATACGCAGTATTTT. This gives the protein CASSQDPSTDTQYF.

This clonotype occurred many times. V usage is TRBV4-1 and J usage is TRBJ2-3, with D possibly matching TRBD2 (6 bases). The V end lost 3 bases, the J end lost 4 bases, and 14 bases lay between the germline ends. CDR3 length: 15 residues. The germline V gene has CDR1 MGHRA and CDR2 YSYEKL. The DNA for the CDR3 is TGCGCCAGCAGCCAGGGGTGGCGGGATTCAGATACGCAGTATTTT. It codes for CASSQGWRDSDTQYF.

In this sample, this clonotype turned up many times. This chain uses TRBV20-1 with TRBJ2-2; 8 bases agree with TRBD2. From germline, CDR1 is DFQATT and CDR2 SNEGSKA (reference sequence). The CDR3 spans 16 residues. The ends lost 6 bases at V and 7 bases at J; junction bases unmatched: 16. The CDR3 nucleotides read TGCAGTGCGGGAAGGGGTCACGCGGGAGGTAGCGGGGAGCTGTTTTTT. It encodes CSAGRGHAGGSGELFF.

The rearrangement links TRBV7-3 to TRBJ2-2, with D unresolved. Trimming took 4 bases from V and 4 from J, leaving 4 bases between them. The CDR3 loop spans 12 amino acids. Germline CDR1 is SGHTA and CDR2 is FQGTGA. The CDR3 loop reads CASSYVTGELFF. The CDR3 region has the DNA TGTGCCAGCAGCTACGTCACCGGGGAGCTGTTTTTT.

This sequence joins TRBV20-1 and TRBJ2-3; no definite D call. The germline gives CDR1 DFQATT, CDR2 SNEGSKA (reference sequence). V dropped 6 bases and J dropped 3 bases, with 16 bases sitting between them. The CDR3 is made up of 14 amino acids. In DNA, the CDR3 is TGCAGTGCACTAAGTCCATTGAAGACAGATACGCAGTATTTT. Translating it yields CSALSPLKTDTQYF.

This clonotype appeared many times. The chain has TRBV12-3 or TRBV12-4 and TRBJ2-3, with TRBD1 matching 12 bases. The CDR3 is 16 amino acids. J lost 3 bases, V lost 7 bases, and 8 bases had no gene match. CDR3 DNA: TGTGCCAGCATCCCCCCGGGACAGGGGGCAACAGATACGCAGTATTTT. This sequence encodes CASIPPGQGATDTQYF.

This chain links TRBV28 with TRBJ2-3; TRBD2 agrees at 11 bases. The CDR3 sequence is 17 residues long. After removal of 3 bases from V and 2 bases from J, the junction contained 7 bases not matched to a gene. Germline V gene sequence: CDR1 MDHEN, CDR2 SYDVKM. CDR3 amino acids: CASSFGTSGLFTDTQYF. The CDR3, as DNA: TGTGCCAGCAGTTTTGGGACTAGCGGCCTCTTCACAGATACGCAGTATTTT.

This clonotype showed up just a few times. The CDR3 protein is CASSPGGDSGANVLTF. The CDR3 DNA reads TGCGCCAGCAGCCCGGGAGGGGACTCTGGGGCCAACGTCCTGACTTTC. This chain connects TRBV5-1 to TRBJ2-6, with 8 bases that match TRBD2. Germline CDR1 SGHRS, CDR2 YFSETQ. V shed 4 bases, J shed 0 bases, and the junction held 3 bases outside the gene matches. There are 16 residues in the CDR3.

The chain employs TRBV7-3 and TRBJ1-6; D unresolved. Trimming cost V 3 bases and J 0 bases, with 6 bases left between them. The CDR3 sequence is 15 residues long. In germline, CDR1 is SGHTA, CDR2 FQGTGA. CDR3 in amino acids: CASSLESSYNSPLHF. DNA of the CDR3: TGTGCCAGCAGCTTGGAGAGCTCCTATAATTCACCCCTCCACTTT.

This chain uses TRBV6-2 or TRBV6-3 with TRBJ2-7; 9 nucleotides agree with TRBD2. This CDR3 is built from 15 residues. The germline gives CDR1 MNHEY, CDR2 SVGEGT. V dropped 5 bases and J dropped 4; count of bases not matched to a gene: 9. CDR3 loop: CASSRIIAGVYEQYF. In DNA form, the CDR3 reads TGTGCCAGCAGTCGGATAATAGCGGGAGTGTACGAGCAGTACTTC.

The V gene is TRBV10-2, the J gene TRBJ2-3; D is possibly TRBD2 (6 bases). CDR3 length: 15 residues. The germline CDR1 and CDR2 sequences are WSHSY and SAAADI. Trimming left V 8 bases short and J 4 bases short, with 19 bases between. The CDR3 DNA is TGCGCCAGCGGGACGGCGGGATCGAGGGCAGATACGCAGTATTTT. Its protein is CASGTAGSRADTQYF.

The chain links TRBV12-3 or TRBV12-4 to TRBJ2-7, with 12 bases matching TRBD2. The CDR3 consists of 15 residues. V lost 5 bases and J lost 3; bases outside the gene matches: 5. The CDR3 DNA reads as TGTGCCAGCAGTCGGCCGGGACTAGCGGGCTACGAGCAGTACTTC. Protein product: CASSRPGLAGYEQYF.